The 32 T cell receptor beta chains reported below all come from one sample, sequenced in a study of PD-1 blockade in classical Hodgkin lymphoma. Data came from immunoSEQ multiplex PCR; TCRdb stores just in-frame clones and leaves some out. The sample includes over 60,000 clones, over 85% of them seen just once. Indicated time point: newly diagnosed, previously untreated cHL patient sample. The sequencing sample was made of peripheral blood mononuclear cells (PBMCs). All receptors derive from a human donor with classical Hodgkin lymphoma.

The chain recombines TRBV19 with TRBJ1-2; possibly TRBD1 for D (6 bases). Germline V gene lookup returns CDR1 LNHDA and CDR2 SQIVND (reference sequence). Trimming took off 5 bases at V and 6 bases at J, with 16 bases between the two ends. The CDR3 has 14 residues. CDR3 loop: CASSSTGIGNGYTF. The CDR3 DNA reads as TGTGCCAGTAGTTCCACAGGGATCGGGAATGGCTACACCTTC.

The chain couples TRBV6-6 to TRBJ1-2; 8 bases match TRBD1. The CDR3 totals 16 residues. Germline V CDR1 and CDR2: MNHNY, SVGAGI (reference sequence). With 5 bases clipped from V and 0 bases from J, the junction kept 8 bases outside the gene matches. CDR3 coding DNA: TGTGCCAGCAGTCCCCCTAGGACAGGGACTAACTATGGCTACACCTTC. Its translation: CASSPPRTGTNYGYTF.

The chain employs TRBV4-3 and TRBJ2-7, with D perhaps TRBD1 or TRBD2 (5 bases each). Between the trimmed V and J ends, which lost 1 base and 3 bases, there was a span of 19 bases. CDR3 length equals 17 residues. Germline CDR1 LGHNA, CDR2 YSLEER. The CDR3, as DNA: TGCGCCAGCAGCCAAGCATCCGGGACGGAGGTTAACTACGAGCAGTACTTC. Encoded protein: CASSQASGTEVNYEQYF.

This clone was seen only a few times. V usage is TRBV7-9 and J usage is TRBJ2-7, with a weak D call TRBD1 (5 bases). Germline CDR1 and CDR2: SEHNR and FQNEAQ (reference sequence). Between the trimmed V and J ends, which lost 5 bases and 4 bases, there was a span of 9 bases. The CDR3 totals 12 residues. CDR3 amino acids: CASSLRVYEQYF. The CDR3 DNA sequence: TGTGCCAGCAGCCTCAGGGTGTACGAGCAGTACTTC.

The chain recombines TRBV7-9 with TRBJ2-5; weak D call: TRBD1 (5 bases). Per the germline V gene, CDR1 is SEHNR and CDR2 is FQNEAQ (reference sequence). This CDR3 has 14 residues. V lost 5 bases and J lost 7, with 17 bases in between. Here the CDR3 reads CASSPGPGAATQYF. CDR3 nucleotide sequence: TGTGCCAGCAGCCCTGGGCCTGGGGCCGCGACCCAGTACTTC. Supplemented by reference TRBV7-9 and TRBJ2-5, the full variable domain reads DTGVSQNPRHKITKRGQNVTFRCDPISEHNRLYWYRQTLGQGPEFLTYFQNEAQLEKSRLLSDRFSAERPKGSFSTLEIQRTEQGDSAMYLCASSPGPGAATQYFGPGTRLLVL.

The CDR3 DNA follows: TGTGCCAGCAGCTTCGGACAGGGGGCTGCCGATAGAGAGACCCAGTACTTC. Amino acid sequence: CASSFGQGAADRETQYF. This chain connects TRBV5-4 to TRBJ2-5; 11 positions agree with TRBD1. Trimming cost V 2 bases and J 4 bases; bases outside gene matches: 10. Germline V gives CDR1 SGHNT, CDR2 YYREEE (reference sequence). The CDR3 has 17 residues.

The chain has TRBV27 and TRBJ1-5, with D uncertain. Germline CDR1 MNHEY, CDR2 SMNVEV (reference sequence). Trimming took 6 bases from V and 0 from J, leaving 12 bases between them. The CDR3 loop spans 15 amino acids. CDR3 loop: CASSYSGVSNQPQHF. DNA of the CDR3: TGTGCCAGCAGCTATTCGGGAGTTAGCAATCAGCCCCAGCATTTT.

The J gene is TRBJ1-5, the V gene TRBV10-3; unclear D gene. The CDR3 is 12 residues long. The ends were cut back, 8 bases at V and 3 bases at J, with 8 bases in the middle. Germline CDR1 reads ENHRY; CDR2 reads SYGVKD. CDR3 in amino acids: CAIGKTNQPQHF. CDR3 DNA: TGTGCCATCGGGAAAACCAATCAGCCCCAGCATTTT.

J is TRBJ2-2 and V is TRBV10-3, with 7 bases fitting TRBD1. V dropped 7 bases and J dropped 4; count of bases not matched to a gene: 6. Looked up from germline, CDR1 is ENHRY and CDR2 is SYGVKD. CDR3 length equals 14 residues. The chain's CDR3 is CAITSTGLTGELFF. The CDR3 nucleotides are TGTGCCATCACTTCGACAGGGCTCACCGGGGAGCTGTTTTTT.

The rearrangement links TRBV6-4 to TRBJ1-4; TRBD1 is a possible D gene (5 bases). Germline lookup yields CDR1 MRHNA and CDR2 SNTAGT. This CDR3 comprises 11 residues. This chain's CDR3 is CLGARNEKLFF. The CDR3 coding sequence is TGTCTCGGGGCCCGTAATGAAAAACTGTTTTTT.

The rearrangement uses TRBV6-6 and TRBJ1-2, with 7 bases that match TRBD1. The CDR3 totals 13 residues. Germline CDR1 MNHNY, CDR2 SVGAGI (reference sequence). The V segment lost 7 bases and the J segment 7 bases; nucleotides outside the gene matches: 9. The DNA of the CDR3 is TGTGCCAGCACCCCGGGACAGTCGAGTGGCTACACCTTC. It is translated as CASTPGQSSGYTF.

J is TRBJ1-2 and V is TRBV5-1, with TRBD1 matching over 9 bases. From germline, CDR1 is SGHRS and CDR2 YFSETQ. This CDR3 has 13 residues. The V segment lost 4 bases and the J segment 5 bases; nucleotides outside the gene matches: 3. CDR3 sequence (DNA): TGCGCCAGCAGCCTGGACAGGGGATATGGCTACACCTTC. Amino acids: CASSLDRGYGYTF. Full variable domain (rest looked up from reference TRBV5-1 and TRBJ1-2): KAGVTQTPRYLIKTRGQQVTLSCSPISGHRSVSWYQQTPGQGLQFLFEYFSETQRNKGNFPGRFSGRQFSNSRSEMNVSTLELGDSALYLCASSLDRGYGYTFGSGTRLTVV.

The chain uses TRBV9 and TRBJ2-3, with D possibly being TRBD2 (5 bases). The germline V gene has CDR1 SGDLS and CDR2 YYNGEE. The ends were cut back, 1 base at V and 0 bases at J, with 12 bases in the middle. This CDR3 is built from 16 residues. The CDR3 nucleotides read TGTGCCAGCAGCGTACAAGGACTCTCTAGCACAGATACGCAGTATTTT. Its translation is CASSVQGLSSTDTQYF. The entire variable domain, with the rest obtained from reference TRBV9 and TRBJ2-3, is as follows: DSGVTQTPKHLITATGQRVTLRCSPRSGDLSVYWYQQSLDQGLQFLIQYYNGEERAKGNILERFSAQQFPDLHSELNLSSLELGDSALYFCASSVQGLSSTDTQYFGPGTRLTVL.

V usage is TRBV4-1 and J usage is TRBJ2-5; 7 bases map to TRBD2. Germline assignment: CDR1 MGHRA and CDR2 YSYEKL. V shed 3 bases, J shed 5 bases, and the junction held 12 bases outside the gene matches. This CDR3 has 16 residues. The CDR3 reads CASSHNTGGGVETQYF. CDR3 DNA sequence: TGCGCCAGCAGCCACAATACGGGGGGAGGGGTCGAGACCCAGTACTTC.

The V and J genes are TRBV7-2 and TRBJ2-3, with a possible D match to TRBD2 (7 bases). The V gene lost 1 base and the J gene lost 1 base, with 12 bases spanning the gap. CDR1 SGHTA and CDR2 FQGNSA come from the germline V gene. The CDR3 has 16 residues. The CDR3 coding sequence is TGTGCCAGCAGCTTAGGTGGAGGGGGGGGCACAGATACGCAGTATTTT. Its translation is CASSLGGGGGTDTQYF.

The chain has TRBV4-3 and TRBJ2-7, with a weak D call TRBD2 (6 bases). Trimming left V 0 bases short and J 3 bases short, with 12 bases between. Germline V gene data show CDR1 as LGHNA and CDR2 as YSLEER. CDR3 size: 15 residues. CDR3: CASSQDRGTVYEQYF. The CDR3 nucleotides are TGCGCCAGCAGCCAAGATCGGGGGACTGTCTACGAGCAGTACTTC.

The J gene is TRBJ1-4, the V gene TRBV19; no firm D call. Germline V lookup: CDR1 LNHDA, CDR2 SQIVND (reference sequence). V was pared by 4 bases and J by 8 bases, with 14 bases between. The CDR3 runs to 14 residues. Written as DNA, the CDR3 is TGTGCCAGTAGTACCGGTACCCTCGGGGAAAAACTGTTTTTT. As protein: CASSTGTLGEKLFF. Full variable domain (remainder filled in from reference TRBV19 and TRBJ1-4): DGGITQSPKYLFRKEGQNVTLSCEQNLNHDAMYWYRQDPGQGLRLIYYSQIVNDFQKGDIAEGYSVSREKKESFPLTVTSAQKNPTAFYLCASSTGTLGEKLFFGSGTQLSVL.

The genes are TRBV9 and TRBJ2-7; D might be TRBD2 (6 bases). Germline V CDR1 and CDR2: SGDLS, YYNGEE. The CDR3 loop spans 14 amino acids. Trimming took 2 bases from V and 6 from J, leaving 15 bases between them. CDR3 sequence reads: CASSVLDGGSEQYF. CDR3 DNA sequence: TGTGCCAGCAGCGTCCTTGATGGGGGGTCCGAGCAGTACTTC.

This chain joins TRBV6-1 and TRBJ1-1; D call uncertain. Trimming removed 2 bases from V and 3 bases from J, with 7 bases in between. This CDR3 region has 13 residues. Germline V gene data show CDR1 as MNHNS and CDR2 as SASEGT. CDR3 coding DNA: TGTGCCAGCAGTGAATTTCGCGACACTGAAGCTTTCTTT. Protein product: CASSEFRDTEAFF.

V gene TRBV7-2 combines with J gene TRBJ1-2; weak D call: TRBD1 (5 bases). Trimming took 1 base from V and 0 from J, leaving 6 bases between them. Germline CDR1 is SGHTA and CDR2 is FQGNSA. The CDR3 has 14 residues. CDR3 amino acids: CASSLGGTNYGYTF. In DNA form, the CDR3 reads TGTGCCAGCAGCTTAGGGGGGACTAACTATGGCTACACCTTC.

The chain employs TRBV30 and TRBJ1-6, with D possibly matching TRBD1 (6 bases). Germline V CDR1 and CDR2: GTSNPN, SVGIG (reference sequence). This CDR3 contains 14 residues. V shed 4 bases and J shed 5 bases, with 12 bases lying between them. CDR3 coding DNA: TGTGCCTGGACCCTGACAGGAAATAATTCACCCCTCCACTTT. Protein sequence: CAWTLTGNNSPLHF.

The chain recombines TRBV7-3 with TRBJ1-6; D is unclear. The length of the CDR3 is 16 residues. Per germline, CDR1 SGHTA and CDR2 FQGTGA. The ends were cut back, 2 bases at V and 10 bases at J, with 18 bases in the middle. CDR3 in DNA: TGTGCCAGCAGCTTAGACACCCGGGGTAGTGGGTCACCCCTCCACTTT. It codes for CASSLDTRGSGSPLHF.

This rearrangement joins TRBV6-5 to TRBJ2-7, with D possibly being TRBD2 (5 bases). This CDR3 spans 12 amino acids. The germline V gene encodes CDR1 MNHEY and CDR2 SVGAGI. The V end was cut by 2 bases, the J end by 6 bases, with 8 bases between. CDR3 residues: CASSYRGSEQYF. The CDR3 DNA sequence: TGTGCCAGCAGTTACCGGGGTTCCGAGCAGTACTTC.

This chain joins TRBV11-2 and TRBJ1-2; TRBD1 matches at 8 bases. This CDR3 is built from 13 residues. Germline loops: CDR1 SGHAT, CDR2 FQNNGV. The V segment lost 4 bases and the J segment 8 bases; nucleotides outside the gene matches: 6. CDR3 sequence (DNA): TGTGCCAGCAGCTCGGACAGGGTCGGAGGCTACACCTTC. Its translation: CASSSDRVGGYTF.

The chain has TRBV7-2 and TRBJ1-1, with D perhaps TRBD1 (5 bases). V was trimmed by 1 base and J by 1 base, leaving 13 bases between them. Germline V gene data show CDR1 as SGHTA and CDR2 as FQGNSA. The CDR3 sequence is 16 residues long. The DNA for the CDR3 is TGTGCCAGCAGCTTAGATCCGGGGCGGGGGAACACTGAAGCTTTCTTT. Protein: CASSLDPGRGNTEAFF. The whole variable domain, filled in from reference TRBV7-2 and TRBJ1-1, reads GAGVSQSPSNKVTEKGKDVELRCDPISGHTALYWYRQSLGQGLEFLIYFQGNSAPDKSGLPSDRFSAERTGGSVSTLTIQRTQQEDSAVYLCASSLDPGRGNTEAFFGQGTRLTVV.

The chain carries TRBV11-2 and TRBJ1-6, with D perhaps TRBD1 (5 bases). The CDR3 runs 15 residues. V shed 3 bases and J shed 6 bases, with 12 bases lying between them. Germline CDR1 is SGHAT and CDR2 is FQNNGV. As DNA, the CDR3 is TGTGCCAGCAGCTTTTCCCCAGGGTTTAATTCACCCCTCCACTTT. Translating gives CASSFSPGFNSPLHF. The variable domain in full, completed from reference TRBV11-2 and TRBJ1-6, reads EAGVAQSPRYKIIEKRQSVAFWCNPISGHATLYWYQQILGQGPKLLIQFQNNGVVDDSQLPKDRFSAERLKGVDSTLKIQPAKLEDSAVYLCASSFSPGFNSPLHFGNGTRLTVT.

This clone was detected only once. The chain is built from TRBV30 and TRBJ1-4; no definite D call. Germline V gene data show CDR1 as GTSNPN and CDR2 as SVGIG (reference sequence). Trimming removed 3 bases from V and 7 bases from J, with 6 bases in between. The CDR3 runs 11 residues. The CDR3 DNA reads TGTGCCTGGAGCCCTCTTGAAAAACTGTTTTTT. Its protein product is CAWSPLEKLFF. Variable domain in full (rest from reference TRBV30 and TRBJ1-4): SQTIHQWPATLVQPVGSPLSLECTVEGTSNPNLYWYRQAAGRGLQLLFYSVGIGQISSEVPQNLSASRPQDRQFILSSKKLLLSDSGFYLCAWSPLEKLFFGSGTQLSVL.

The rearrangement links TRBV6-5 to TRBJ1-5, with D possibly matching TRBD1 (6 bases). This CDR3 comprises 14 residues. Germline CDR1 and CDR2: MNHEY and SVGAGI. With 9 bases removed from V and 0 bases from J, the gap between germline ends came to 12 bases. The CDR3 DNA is TGTGCCAGTAAGACAGGAAATAGCAATCAGCCCCAGCATTTT. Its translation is CASKTGNSNQPQHF.

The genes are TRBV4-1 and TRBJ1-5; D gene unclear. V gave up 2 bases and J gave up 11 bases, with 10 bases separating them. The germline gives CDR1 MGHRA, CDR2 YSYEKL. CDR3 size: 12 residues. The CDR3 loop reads CASSQLTGTQHF. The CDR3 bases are TGCGCCAGCAGCCAACTTACCGGGACCCAGCATTTT.

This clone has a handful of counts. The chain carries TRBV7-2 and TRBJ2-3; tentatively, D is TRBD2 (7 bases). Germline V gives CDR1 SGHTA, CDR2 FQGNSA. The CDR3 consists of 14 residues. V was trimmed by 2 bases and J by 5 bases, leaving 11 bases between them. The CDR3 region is CASSLLGGQDTQYF. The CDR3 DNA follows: TGTGCCAGCAGCTTACTCGGGGGGCAAGATACGCAGTATTTT.

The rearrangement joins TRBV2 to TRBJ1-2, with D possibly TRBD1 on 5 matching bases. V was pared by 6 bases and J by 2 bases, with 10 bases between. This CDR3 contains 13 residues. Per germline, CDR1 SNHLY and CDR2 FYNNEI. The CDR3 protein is CASRPGRNYGYTF. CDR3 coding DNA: TGTGCCAGCAGACCAGGGCGCAACTATGGCTACACCTTC.

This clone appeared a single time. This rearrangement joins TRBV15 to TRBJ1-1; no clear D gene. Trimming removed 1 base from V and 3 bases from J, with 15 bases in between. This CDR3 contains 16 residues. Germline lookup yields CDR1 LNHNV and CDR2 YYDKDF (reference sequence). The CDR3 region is CATSRGIGRVDTEAFF. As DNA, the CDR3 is TGTGCCACCAGCAGAGGAATAGGTCGAGTAGACACTGAAGCTTTCTTT.